Following are 26 T cell receptor beta chains from one sample sequenced in a study of PD-L1 blockade in urothelial cancer. The data were produced by immunoSEQ multiplex PCR, yet TCRdb's version contains in-frame clones alone and is incomplete. Here the sample spans about 120,000 clones, about 89% being singletons. Time point denoted: peripheral blood 6 weeks after treatment start. The sequencing here drew on PBMCs, taken around atezolizumab (anti-PD-L1) treatment. These receptors all come from a man in his 60s with urothelial cancer.

The J gene is TRBJ2-2, the V gene TRBV29-1; no definite D call. The V end was cut by 4 bases, the J end by 0 bases, with 6 bases between. The CDR3 has 13 residues. CDR1 is SQVTM, CDR2 ANQGSEA, per germline. The CDR3 is CSVATSNTGELFF. CDR3 DNA: TGCAGCGTTGCGACTTCGAACACCGGGGAGCTGTTTTTT.

J is TRBJ1-5 and V is TRBV5-4, with TRBD1 matching 8 bases. V lost 4 bases, J lost 7 bases, and 10 bases stayed unmatched. This CDR3 contains 15 residues. CDR1 is SGHNT, CDR2 YYREEE, per germline (reference sequence). The CDR3 spells CASSIGQGAGQPQHF. CDR3 in DNA: TGTGCCAGCAGCATTGGGCAGGGGGCAGGGCAGCCCCAGCATTTT.

As regards this clone: The junction shows a germline mismatch at one end, possibly a read error. The V and J genes are TRBV6-5 and TRBJ1-5; D call uncertain. This CDR3 is 13 amino acids long. Germline loops: CDR1 MNHEY, CDR2 SVGAGI. CDR3 sequence (DNA): TGTGCCAGCACTTCGGGTAGCAATCAACCCCAGCATTTT. It yields the protein CASTSGSNQPQHF.

The chain links TRBV19 to TRBJ2-1, with 9 positions matching TRBD1. CDR1 and CDR2 (germline): LNHDA, SQIVND (reference sequence). V lost 6 bases and J lost 6; bases outside the gene matches: 6. The CDR3 consists of 14 residues. Written as DNA, the CDR3 is TGTGCCAGTAGAAAACAGGGGGCGGGCAATGAGCAGTTCTTC. Translation gives CASRKQGAGNEQFF.

The chain uses TRBV5-1 and TRBJ2-5; no clear D gene. V lost 0 bases to trimming and J lost 0 bases, with 6 bases between them. The length of the CDR3 is 14 residues. Germline CDR1 and CDR2: SGHRS and YFSETQ. DNA of the CDR3: TGCGCCAGCAGCTTGGGAGAGTACCAAGAGACCCAGTACTTC. Translation: CASSLGEYQETQYF.

The chain has TRBV10-3 and TRBJ2-1, with a possible D match to TRBD2 (6 bases). From germline, CDR1 is ENHRY and CDR2 SYGVKD. V lost 2 bases and J lost 10, with 15 bases in between. This CDR3 is 14 amino acids long. The DNA of the CDR3 is TGTGCCATCAGTGAGAAAACGGGAGCGCGAGAGCAGTTCTTC. This codes for CAISEKTGAREQFF.

The gene calls are TRBV12-5 and TRBJ1-2; TRBD1 is a possible D gene (6 bases). From germline, CDR1 is LGHNT and CDR2 FRNRAP. V lost 4 bases to trimming and J lost 4 bases, with 19 bases between them. This CDR3 contains 16 residues. The CDR3: CASGSSRDTWTYGYTF. The DNA for the CDR3 is TGTGCTAGTGGTTCCTCCCGGGACACGTGGACCTATGGCTACACCTTC.

The chain combines TRBV5-1 with TRBJ2-1, with D possibly being TRBD2 (6 bases). The V and J ends lost 2 bases and 9 bases respectively, with 15 bases between them. This CDR3 comprises 14 residues. Germline CDR1 SGHRS, CDR2 YFSETQ. In nucleotides, the CDR3 is TGCGCCAGCAGCTTAGGAGGGGACCTGGGTGAGCAGTTCTTC. Translated, it gives CASSLGGDLGEQFF.

The rearrangement joins TRBV5-4 to TRBJ2-7, with 7 bases fitting TRBD2. J was trimmed by 2 bases and V by 6 bases; bases with no gene match: 14. The CDR3 length is 16 residues. CDR1 and CDR2 from the germline V gene are SGHNT and YYREEE (reference sequence). CDR3 coding DNA: TGTGCCAGCACCCCTTTCGGGGGGATAGGACCCTACGAGCAGTACTTC. Its translation is CASTPFGGIGPYEQYF.

The chain couples TRBV5-1 to TRBJ2-7; unclear D gene. V lost 0 bases to trimming and J lost 3 bases, with 4 bases between them. This CDR3 has 12 amino acids. The germline V gene encodes CDR1 SGHRS and CDR2 YFSETQ. In nucleotides, the CDR3 is TGCGCCAGCAGCTTGGTCTTCTACGAGCAGTACTTC. This sequence encodes CASSLVFYEQYF. Full variable domain (remainder filled in from reference TRBV5-1 and TRBJ2-7): KAGVTQTPRYLIKTRGQQVTLSCSPISGHRSVSWYQQTPGQGLQFLFEYFSETQRNKGNFPGRFSGRQFSNSRSEMNVSTLELGDSALYLCASSLVFYEQYFGPGTRLTVT.

This clone appeared a single time. This rearrangement joins TRBV27 to TRBJ2-2; 8 bases line up with TRBD1. The germline V gene encodes CDR1 MNHEY and CDR2 SMNVEV (reference sequence). The CDR3 contains 18 residues. Unmatched junction bases numbered 10, after V lost 4 bases and J lost 0 bases. The CDR3: CASSSGRDRTSNTGELFF. The CDR3 region has the DNA TGTGCCAGCAGTTCCGGCCGGGACAGGACGTCGAACACCGGGGAGCTGTTTTTT.

This rearrangement joins TRBV13 to TRBJ2-1; 9 bases fit TRBD2. Germline CDR1 and CDR2: PRHDT and FYEKMQ (reference sequence). This CDR3 is 14 amino acids long. V lost 2 bases, J lost 7 bases, and 3 bases stayed unmatched. CDR3 sequence reads: CASSLRGGANEQFF. In DNA, the CDR3 is TGTGCCAGCAGCTTACGCGGGGGGGCAAATGAGCAGTTCTTC.

This chain joins TRBV7-3 and TRBJ2-7; D gene unclear. Germline lookup yields CDR1 SGHTA and CDR2 FQGTGA. This CDR3 region has 12 residues. The V gene lost 5 bases and the J gene lost 1 base, with 6 bases spanning the gap. CDR3 protein: CASSPNSYEQYF. The CDR3, as DNA: TGTGCCAGCAGCCCTAATTCCTACGAGCAGTACTTC.

This clone occurred a few times. The rearrangement uses TRBV6-5 and TRBJ1-1; D is possibly TRBD1 (5 bases). Per germline, CDR1 MNHEY and CDR2 SVGAGI. This CDR3 has 14 amino acids. V dropped 6 bases and J dropped 1 base, with 12 bases sitting between them. CDR3 loop: CASRPDIWNTEAFF. In nucleotides, the CDR3 is TGTGCCAGCAGACCGGACATATGGAACACTGAAGCTTTCTTT.

The chain links TRBV28 to TRBJ2-3; TRBD2 matches 7 bases. Per germline, CDR1 MDHEN and CDR2 SYDVKM. Trimming removed 3 bases from V and 4 bases from J; junction bases left unmatched: 4. This CDR3 has 14 amino acids. DNA of the CDR3: TGTGCCAGCAGTTTTGCGGGAGAGGCAGATACGCAGTATTTT. Translated: CASSFAGEADTQYF. The entire variable domain, with the rest obtained from reference TRBV28 and TRBJ2-3, is as follows: DVKVTQSSRYLVKRTGEKVFLECVQDMDHENMFWYRQDPGLGLRLIYFSYDVKMKEKGDIPEGYSVSREKKERFSLILESASTNQTSMYLCASSFAGEADTQYFGPGTRLTVL.

The chain's CDR3 is CASSFTRGTDTQYF. CDR3 coding DNA: TGTGCCAGCAGCTTTACCAGGGGCACAGATACGCAGTATTTT. V usage is TRBV7-9 and J usage is TRBJ2-3; D might be TRBD1 (5 bases). Germline values: CDR1 SEHNR, CDR2 FQNEAQ (reference sequence). The CDR3 spans 14 residues. The germline V and J ends were trimmed by 3 bases and 1 base, with 8 bases remaining between them.

This chain connects TRBV5-1 to TRBJ2-1, with 9 bases lining up with TRBD2. The germline CDR1 and CDR2 sequences are SGHRS and YFSETQ. Unmatched junction bases numbered 3, after V lost 6 bases and J lost 5 bases. This CDR3 is 13 amino acids long. The CDR3 nucleotides are TGCGCCAGCATGACTAGCGGAGACAATGAGCAGTTCTTC. This codes for CASMTSGDNEQFF.

V and J are TRBV5-4 and TRBJ2-6, with 8 bases lining up with TRBD1. V shed 5 bases and J 2 bases; nucleotides not matched to a gene: 3. CDR3 length: 15 amino acids. CDR1 and CDR2 (germline): SGHNT, YYREEE (reference sequence). The chain's CDR3 is CASRPGGAGANVLTF. In DNA, the CDR3 is TGTGCCAGCAGACCAGGGGGCGCTGGGGCCAACGTCCTGACTTTC.

This clone occurred a few times. J is TRBJ2-1 and V is TRBV11-2; 10 nucleotides align to TRBD2. The J segment lost 4 bases and the V segment lost 1 base, leaving 10 bases of the junction unmatched. This CDR3 has 18 residues. From germline, CDR1 is SGHAT and CDR2 FQNNGV. The CDR3: CASSLAWEQAGGYNEQFF. The CDR3, as DNA: TGTGCCAGCAGCTTAGCGTGGGAACAAGCGGGAGGGTACAATGAGCAGTTCTTC. Supplemented by reference TRBV11-2 and TRBJ2-1, the full variable domain reads EAGVAQSPRYKIIEKRQSVAFWCNPISGHATLYWYQQILGQGPKLLIQFQNNGVVDDSQLPKDRFSAERLKGVDSTLKIQPAKLEDSAVYLCASSLAWEQAGGYNEQFFGPGTRLTVL.

This clone was seen a handful of times. In DNA form, the CDR3 reads TGTGCCAGCGCGGGCGTACAAGAGACCCAGTACTTC. It codes for CASAGVQETQYF. This chain joins TRBV6-5 and TRBJ2-5, with D possibly TRBD2 on 5 matching bases. The V end lost 8 bases, the J end lost 2 bases, and 9 bases lay between the germline ends. CDR1 is MNHEY, CDR2 SVGAGI, per germline. The CDR3 runs to 12 residues.

The chain carries TRBV7-2 and TRBJ1-5; 11 bases are a match to TRBD1. The germline V gene encodes CDR1 SGHTA and CDR2 FQGNSA. The CDR3 consists of 15 residues. The V and J ends lost 4 bases and 1 base, in that order; junction bases with no gene match: 0. The CDR3 nucleotides are TGTGCCAGCAGCTGGGACAGGGGGAGCAATCAGCCCCAGCATTTT. It codes for CASSWDRGSNQPQHF.

This chain joins TRBV28 and TRBJ1-4; D gene unclear. Trimming stripped 3 bases from V and 4 bases from J, with 18 bases between. The CDR3 has 17 amino acids. Germline V lookup: CDR1 MDHEN, CDR2 SYDVKM. CDR3 amino acids: CASSFYGPEGINEKLFF. In DNA form, the CDR3 reads TGTGCCAGCAGTTTTTACGGCCCCGAGGGAATTAATGAAAAACTGTTTTTT.

The CDR3 loop reads CASSPLGGLGEKLFF. The CDR3 region has the DNA TGTGCCAGCAGCCCTCTCGGGGGGCTGGGTGAAAAACTGTTTTTT. The gene calls are TRBV5-5 and TRBJ1-4; D is perhaps TRBD1 (6 bases). The CDR3 runs to 15 residues. Germline V lookup: CDR1 SGHKS, CDR2 YYEKEE (reference sequence). Deletions cut 4 bases from V and 7 bases from J, with 17 bases between.

This sequence joins TRBV29-1 and TRBJ2-3; D uncertain. V was trimmed by 3 bases and J by 2 bases, leaving 9 bases between them. In germline, CDR1 is SQVTM, CDR2 ANQGSEA. The CDR3 runs 13 residues. The CDR3: CSVEITSTDTQYF. The CDR3 DNA follows: TGCAGCGTTGAGATAACTTCCACAGATACGCAGTATTTT.

The chain employs TRBV28 and TRBJ1-6; TRBD1 matches 7 bases. Germline loops: CDR1 MDHEN, CDR2 SYDVKM. The CDR3 has 16 residues. The ends lost 6 bases at V and 0 bases at J; junction bases unmatched: 5. CDR3 coding DNA: TGTGCCAGCAGGAGGGGGCAGGCCTCCTATAATTCACCCCTCCACTTT. This translates into CASRRGQASYNSPLHF.

As to this clone: Other DNA sequences within the sample encode an identical CDR3. The chain recombines TRBV7-9 with TRBJ2-7; 7 bases fit TRBD1. This CDR3 has 12 amino acids. V shed 5 bases and J 4 bases; nucleotides not matched to a gene: 2. The germline V gene has CDR1 SEHNR and CDR2 FQNEAQ (reference sequence). The CDR3 nucleotides are TGTGCCAGCAGCCTGACAGGGTACGAGCAGTACTTC. Residues: CASSLTGYEQYF.